A selection of T cell receptor beta chains follows, all from one sample in a study of shared clonotypes between healthy human individuals. TCRdb keeps only in-frame clones here, not all; method: immunoSEQ multiplex PCR. The sample includes under 130,000 clones, less than 75% of them seen just once. The sequencing sample was made of memory CD8+ T cells sorted from blood. The origin of the receptors is a woman aged 25 to 39 in good health. The CDR3 runs from the conserved cysteine through the conserved F or W. The order of the fields is V gene, D gene, J gene, clone size, CDR3 protein, CDR3 DNA. A D gene is named only where the DNA matches it firmly. A clone size is listed for some rows: how often the clone was seen (once, few, many), or a class if it is expanded.

TRBV19	.	TRBJ2-3	.	CATGSGAAADTQYF	TGTGCCACCGGGTCGGGCGCGGCGGCAGATACGCAGTATTTT
TRBV7-9	.	TRBJ2-1	.	CASSTGIEQFF	TGTGCCAGCAGCACCGGGATTGAGCAGTTCTTC
TRBV28	.	TRBJ2-1	.	CASSLFRGGVYNEQFF	TGTGCCAGCAGTTTATTTCGGGGCGGAGTCTACAATGAGCAGTTCTTC
TRBV28	.	TRBJ2-1	many	CASSFATGSVNEQFF	TGTGCCAGCAGTTTCGCAACCGGGTCCGTCAATGAGCAGTTCTTC
TRBV25-1	.	TRBJ2-7	few	CASSQVDFRYEQYF	TGTGCCAGCAGTCAGGTAGACTTCCGATACGAGCAGTACTTC
TRBV20-1	.	TRBJ2-7	.	CSRRVGNEQYF	TGCAGTAGAAGAGTGGGGAACGAGCAGTACTTC
TRBV15	.	TRBJ2-7	.	CATSSPKVRSLLESFEQYF	TGTGCCACCAGCAGCCCAAAAGTAAGGAGTTTGTTGGAGAGCTTCGAGCAGTACTTC
TRBV25-1	TRBD2	TRBJ2-1	.	CASSEGGGGSYNEQFF	TGTGCCAGCAGTGAAGGTGGCGGGGGTTCCTACAATGAGCAGTTCTTC
TRBV29-1	.	TRBJ2-5	.	CSVQGKYQETQYF	TGCAGCGTTCAGGGCAAGTACCAAGAGACCCAGTACTTC
TRBV7-6	.	TRBJ2-7	.	CASSLGGSDSGNEQYF	TGTGCCAGCAGCTTAGGTGGATCCGACTCTGGGAACGAGCAGTACTTC